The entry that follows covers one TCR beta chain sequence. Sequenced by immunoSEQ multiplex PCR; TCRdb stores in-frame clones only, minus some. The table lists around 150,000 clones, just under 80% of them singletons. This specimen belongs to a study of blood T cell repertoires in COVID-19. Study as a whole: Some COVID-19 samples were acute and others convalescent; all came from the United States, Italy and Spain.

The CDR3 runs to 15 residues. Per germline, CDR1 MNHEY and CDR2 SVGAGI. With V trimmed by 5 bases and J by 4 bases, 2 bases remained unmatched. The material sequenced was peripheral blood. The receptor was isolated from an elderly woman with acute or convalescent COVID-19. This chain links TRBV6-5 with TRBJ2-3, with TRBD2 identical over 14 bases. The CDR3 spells CASSRLAGGPDTQYF. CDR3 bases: TGTGCCAGCAGTCGACTAGCGGGGGGGCCAGATACGCAGTATTTT.